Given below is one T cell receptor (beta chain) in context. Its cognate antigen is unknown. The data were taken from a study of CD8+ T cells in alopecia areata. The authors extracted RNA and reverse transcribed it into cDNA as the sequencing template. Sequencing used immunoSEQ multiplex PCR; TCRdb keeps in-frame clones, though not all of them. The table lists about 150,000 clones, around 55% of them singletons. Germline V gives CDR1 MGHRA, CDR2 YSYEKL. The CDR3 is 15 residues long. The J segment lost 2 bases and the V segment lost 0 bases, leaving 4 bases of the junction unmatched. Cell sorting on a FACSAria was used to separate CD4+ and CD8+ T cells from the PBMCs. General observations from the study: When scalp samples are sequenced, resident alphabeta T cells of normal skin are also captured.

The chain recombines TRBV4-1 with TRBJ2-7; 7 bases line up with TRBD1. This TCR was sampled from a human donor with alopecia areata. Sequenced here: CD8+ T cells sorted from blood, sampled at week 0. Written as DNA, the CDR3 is TGCGCCAGCAGCCAAGATCGTACAGGGGCCTACGAGCAGTACTTC. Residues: CASSQDRTGAYEQYF.